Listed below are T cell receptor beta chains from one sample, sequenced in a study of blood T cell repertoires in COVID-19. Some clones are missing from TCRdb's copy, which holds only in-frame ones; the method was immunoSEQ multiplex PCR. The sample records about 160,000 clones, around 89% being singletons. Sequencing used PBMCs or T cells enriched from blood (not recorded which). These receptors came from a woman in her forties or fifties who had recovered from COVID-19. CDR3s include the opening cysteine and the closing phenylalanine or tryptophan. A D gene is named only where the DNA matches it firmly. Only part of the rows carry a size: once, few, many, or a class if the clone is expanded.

CDR3nt: TGTGCCAGCAGCTTATGGGCAGCCCGCCTGAACACTGAAGCTTTCTTT
CDR3aa: CASSLWAARLNTEAFF
j_gene: TRBJ1-1
d_gene: .
abundance: .
v_gene: TRBV5-5

CDR3nt: TGTGCCAGCAGCCCCCCCGGGACAGGGATAGGGGTAGCTTTCTTT
CDR3aa: CASSPPGTGIGVAFF
j_gene: TRBJ1-1
d_gene: TRBD1
abundance: .
v_gene: TRBV5-4

CDR3nt: TGCGCCAGCAGTGATCCGGGGGGCTACACTGAAGCTTTCTTT
CDR3aa: CASSDPGGYTEAFF
j_gene: TRBJ1-1
d_gene: .
abundance: .
v_gene: TRBV10-2

CDR3nt: TGTGCCAGCCGAGCGGGACAGGGGAATTCACCCCTCCACTTT
CDR3aa: CASRAGQGNSPLHF
j_gene: TRBJ1-6
d_gene: TRBD1
abundance: .
v_gene: TRBV19

CDR3nt: TGTGCCAGCAGAGACAGGGGCTTCACTGAAGCTTTCTTT
CDR3aa: CASRDRGFTEAFF
j_gene: TRBJ1-1
d_gene: TRBD1
abundance: .
v_gene: TRBV5-6

CDR3nt: TGTGCCAGCAGCCCCGCGACGGCCAGGGGTGATCAGCCCCAGCATTTT
CDR3aa: CASSPATARGDQPQHF
j_gene: TRBJ1-5
d_gene: .
abundance: .
v_gene: TRBV7-8

CDR3nt: TGCAGCGTTCGGCGGGGTGGCACAGATACGCAGTATTTT
CDR3aa: CSVRRGGTDTQYF
j_gene: TRBJ2-3
d_gene: .
abundance: .
v_gene: TRBV29-1

CDR3nt: TGTGCCAGCAGGGGGGGTGCGGCCACCCAGCAGTACTTC
CDR3aa: CASRGGAATQQYF
j_gene: TRBJ2-7
d_gene: .
abundance: few
v_gene: TRBV3-1/TRBV3-2

CDR3nt: TGTGCCAGCAGTTCCCCCAGGGTCTTAAGCGGCAATCAGCCCCAGCATTTT
CDR3aa: CASSSPRVLSGNQPQHF
j_gene: TRBJ1-5
d_gene: .
abundance: .
v_gene: TRBV6-2/TRBV6-3

CDR3nt: TGCGCCAGCAGCTTGCAGGGCGAGACCTACGAGCAGTACTTC
CDR3aa: CASSLQGETYEQYF
j_gene: TRBJ2-7
d_gene: .
abundance: .
v_gene: TRBV5-1

CDR3nt: TGTGCCAGCAGCATAACTCCCCTATTCCTAGGTGGCACAGATACGCAGTATTTT
CDR3aa: CASSITPLFLGGTDTQYF
j_gene: TRBJ2-3
d_gene: .
abundance: .
v_gene: TRBV9

CDR3nt: TGCGCCAGCAGCCAAGATCTGGCGGGGGCGAGATACGAGCAGTACTTC
CDR3aa: CASSQDLAGARYEQYF
j_gene: TRBJ2-7
d_gene: .
abundance: .
v_gene: TRBV4-3

CDR3nt: TGCGCCAGCAGCCAGGGCAGGGCGCTGTACAGCACTGAAGCTTTCTTT
CDR3aa: CASSQGRALYSTEAFF
j_gene: TRBJ1-1
d_gene: .
abundance: .
v_gene: TRBV4-3

CDR3nt: TGTGCCAGCAGCCCCTCAGGGGATGCGGGGGCCAACGTCCTGACTTTC
CDR3aa: CASSPSGDAGANVLTF
j_gene: TRBJ2-6
d_gene: .
abundance: .
v_gene: TRBV7-3

CDR3nt: TGTGCCAGCAGCCTCGCGGGGTCGAACACTGAAGCTTTCTTT
CDR3aa: CASSLAGSNTEAFF
j_gene: TRBJ1-1
d_gene: .
abundance: .
v_gene: TRBV7-3

CDR3nt: TGTGCCAGCAGCCAAAGAGGACAGGAGAACACTGAAGCTTTCTTT
CDR3aa: CASSQRGQENTEAFF
j_gene: TRBJ1-1
d_gene: TRBD1
abundance: .
v_gene: TRBV3-1/TRBV3-2

CDR3nt: TGTGCCAGCAGTTTATCCCTCACTGAAGCTTTCTTT
CDR3aa: CASSLSLTEAFF
j_gene: TRBJ1-1
d_gene: .
abundance: few
v_gene: TRBV28

CDR3nt: TGTGCCAGCAGCCCCCCACCACTAGCGGGGGGCTGGAATGAGCAGTTCTTC
CDR3aa: CASSPPPLAGGWNEQFF
j_gene: TRBJ2-1
d_gene: TRBD2
abundance: .
v_gene: TRBV4-2

CDR3nt: TGTGCCAGCAGCTCCGTTCGAGGTCACAATGAGCAGTTCTTC
CDR3aa: CASSSVRGHNEQFF
j_gene: TRBJ2-1
d_gene: .
abundance: .
v_gene: TRBV7-9

CDR3nt: TGTGCCAGCCGGGTTTCCGGGACTAGCGGGGGATACGAGCAGTACTTC
CDR3aa: CASRVSGTSGGYEQYF
j_gene: TRBJ2-7
d_gene: TRBD2
abundance: .
v_gene: TRBV19

CDR3nt: TGTGCCTGGAGCGGGGGAGAGACCCAGTACTTC
CDR3aa: CAWSGGETQYF
j_gene: TRBJ2-5
d_gene: .
abundance: few
v_gene: TRBV30

CDR3nt: TGTGCCAGCAGTTACTCGGGGACTGGGAACACTGAAGCTTTCTTT
CDR3aa: CASSYSGTGNTEAFF
j_gene: TRBJ1-1
d_gene: .
abundance: .
v_gene: TRBV6-5

CDR3nt: TGTGCCAGCAGTCCCAAGACTAGCGGGACCGGGGAGCTGTTTTTT
CDR3aa: CASSPKTSGTGELFF
j_gene: TRBJ2-2
d_gene: TRBD2
abundance: .
v_gene: TRBV25-1

CDR3nt: TGTGCCAGCAGTTACTCGGGGACAGGGATCGCCAACGAGCAGTACTTC
CDR3aa: CASSYSGTGIANEQYF
j_gene: TRBJ2-7
d_gene: TRBD1
abundance: .
v_gene: TRBV6-5

CDR3nt: TGTGCCAGCAGCCGGACAGGACTTATCTACGAGCAGTACTTC
CDR3aa: CASSRTGLIYEQYF
j_gene: TRBJ2-7
d_gene: TRBD1
abundance: .
v_gene: TRBV14

CDR3nt: TGTGCCAGTAGTATTGCAGGGGGGTACACCGGGGAGCTGTTTTTT
CDR3aa: CASSIAGGYTGELFF
j_gene: TRBJ2-2
d_gene: .
abundance: .
v_gene: TRBV19

CDR3nt: TGTGCCAGCAGCAATACAGGGAGCTCCTACAATGAGCAGTTCTTC
CDR3aa: CASSNTGSSYNEQFF
j_gene: TRBJ2-1
d_gene: .
abundance: few
v_gene: TRBV9

CDR3nt: TGTGCCAGCAGCGAGACAGGCTCTGGAAACACCATATATTTT
CDR3aa: CASSETGSGNTIYF
j_gene: TRBJ1-3
d_gene: .
abundance: .
v_gene: TRBV7-2

CDR3nt: TGTGCCAGCAGGGGGGACTCGAACACCGGGGAGCTGTTTTTT
CDR3aa: CASRGDSNTGELFF
j_gene: TRBJ2-2
d_gene: .
abundance: .
v_gene: TRBV2

CDR3nt: TGTGCCAGCAGTGAAATAGGGGCTTCACCCCTCCACTTT
CDR3aa: CASSEIGASPLHF
j_gene: TRBJ1-6
d_gene: .
abundance: .
v_gene: TRBV6-1

CDR3nt: TGTGCCAGCAGTATCGGCGGCAGTTACCAAGAGACCCAGTACTTC
CDR3aa: CASSIGGSYQETQYF
j_gene: TRBJ2-5
d_gene: .
abundance: .
v_gene: TRBV27

CDR3nt: TGTGCCAGCAGTCCGACAGGGTACAATTCACCCCTCCACTTT
CDR3aa: CASSPTGYNSPLHF
j_gene: TRBJ1-6
d_gene: TRBD1
abundance: .
v_gene: TRBV27

CDR3nt: TGTGCCAGTGCCGGGACTAGCGTGGGGGAGACCCAGTACTTC
CDR3aa: CASAGTSVGETQYF
j_gene: TRBJ2-5
d_gene: TRBD2
abundance: .
v_gene: TRBV3-1/TRBV3-2

CDR3nt: TGTGCCAGTAGACGGGACACGAGCTCTGGAAACACCATATATTTT
CDR3aa: CASRRDTSSGNTIYF
j_gene: TRBJ1-3
d_gene: .
abundance: .
v_gene: TRBV19

CDR3nt: TGTGCCAGCAGCTTGGGACTAGCGGGGGCCTACAATGAGCAGTTCTTC
CDR3aa: CASSLGLAGAYNEQFF
j_gene: TRBJ2-1
d_gene: TRBD2
abundance: once
v_gene: TRBV7-2

CDR3nt: TGTGCCAGCAGCCAAGATCTTGGCAGTTATGGCTACACCTTC
CDR3aa: CASSQDLGSYGYTF
j_gene: TRBJ1-2
d_gene: .
abundance: .
v_gene: TRBV4-2

CDR3nt: TGTGCCAGCAGTTTGTCCGGGAACGATGGCTACACCTTC
CDR3aa: CASSLSGNDGYTF
j_gene: TRBJ1-2
d_gene: .
abundance: .
v_gene: TRBV27